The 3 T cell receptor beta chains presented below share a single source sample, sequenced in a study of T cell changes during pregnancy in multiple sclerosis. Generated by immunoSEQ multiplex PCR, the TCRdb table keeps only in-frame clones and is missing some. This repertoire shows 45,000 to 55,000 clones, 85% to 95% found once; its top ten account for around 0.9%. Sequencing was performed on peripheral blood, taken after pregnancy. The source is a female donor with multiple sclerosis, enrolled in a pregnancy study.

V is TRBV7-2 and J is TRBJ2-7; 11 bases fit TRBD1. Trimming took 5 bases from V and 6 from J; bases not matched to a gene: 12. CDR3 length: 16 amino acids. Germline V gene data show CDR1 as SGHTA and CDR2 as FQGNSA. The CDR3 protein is CASSPQSGQGGVEQYF. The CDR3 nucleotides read TGTGCCAGCAGCCCGCAATCGGGACAGGGGGGAGTCGAGCAGTACTTC.

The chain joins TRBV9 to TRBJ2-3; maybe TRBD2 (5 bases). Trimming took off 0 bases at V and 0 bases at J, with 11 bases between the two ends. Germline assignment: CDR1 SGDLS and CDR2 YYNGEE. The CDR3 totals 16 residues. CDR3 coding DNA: TGTGCCAGCAGCGTAGCCCGGGGTTCTAGCACAGATACGCAGTATTTT. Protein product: CASSVARGSSTDTQYF. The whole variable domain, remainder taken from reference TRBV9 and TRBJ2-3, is DSGVTQTPKHLITATGQRVTLRCSPRSGDLSVYWYQQSLDQGLQFLIQYYNGEERAKGNILERFSAQQFPDLHSELNLSSLELGDSALYFCASSVARGSSTDTQYFGPGTRLTVL.

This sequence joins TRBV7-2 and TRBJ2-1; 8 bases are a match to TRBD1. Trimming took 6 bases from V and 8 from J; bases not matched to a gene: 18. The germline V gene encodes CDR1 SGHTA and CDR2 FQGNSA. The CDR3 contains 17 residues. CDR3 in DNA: TGTGCCAGCAGGTATGTCCCCCCCCGGCAGGGGGCGGATGAGCAGTTCTTC. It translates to CASRYVPPRQGADEQFF. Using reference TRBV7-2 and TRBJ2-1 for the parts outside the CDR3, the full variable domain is GAGVSQSPSNKVTEKGKDVELRCDPISGHTALYWYRQSLGQGLEFLIYFQGNSAPDKSGLPSDRFSAERTGGSVSTLTIQRTQQEDSAVYLCASRYVPPRQGADEQFFGPGTRLTVL.